Below are 9 T cell receptor beta chains sequenced from a single sample in a study of CD8+ T cells in alopecia areata. The sequencing template was cDNA reverse transcribed from extracted RNA. Here immunoSEQ multiplex PCR was the method, and the copy in TCRdb shows in-frame clones only, minus some. The table lists about 200,000 clones, roughly 66% of them singletons, with approximately 1% in the top ten. Treatment given: oral pan-JAK inhibitor, 5-10 mg twice daily. Material: CD4+ T cells sorted from blood, obtained at week 24, from a patient treated with tofacitinib. The receptors shown here come from a human donor with alopecia areata.

This clone appeared a few times. This chain connects TRBV7-8 to TRBJ2-5; no clear D. The ends were cut back, 7 bases at V and 2 bases at J, with 17 bases in the middle. Germline V gives CDR1 SGHVS, CDR2 FQNEAQ. CDR3 length: 15 residues. In nucleotides, the CDR3 is TGTGCCAGCACCACCGTGGTCGGCGCTCAAGAGACCCAGTACTTC. Translating gives CASTTVVGAQETQYF.

This sequence joins TRBV6-1 and TRBJ1-6; 7 positions match TRBD1. The CDR3 consists of 16 residues. Per the germline V gene, CDR1 is MNHNS and CDR2 is SASEGT. Trimming at V came to 4 bases and at J to 7 bases, leaving 10 bases not matched to a gene. The CDR3: CASSAQGRGLNSPLHF. CDR3 nucleotides: TGTGCCAGCAGTGCACAGGGGCGCGGCCTCAATTCACCCCTCCACTTT.

In regard to this clone: This sample also contains other DNA sequences that code for the same CDR3. The chain is built from TRBV5-6 and TRBJ2-7; possible D gene TRBD1, 6 bases. Germline V gene data show CDR1 as SGHDT and CDR2 as YYEEEE. The CDR3 is 12 amino acids. V was cut by 2 bases and J by 5 bases, with 8 bases left in between. DNA for the CDR3: TGTGCCAGCAGCTTAAACAGGGACGAGCAGTACTTC. Protein product: CASSLNRDEQYF.

Remarks on this clone: Within the sample, other DNA sequences also encode this same CDR3. This sequence joins TRBV29-1 and TRBJ1-1; D possibly corresponds to TRBD1 (5 bases). The length of the CDR3 is 12 residues. Deletions cut 7 bases from V and 1 base from J, with 10 bases between. CDR1 and CDR2 from the germline V gene are SQVTM and ANQGSEA. CDR3 DNA: TGCAGCGGTCAGGGAGGGAACACTGAAGCTTTCTTT. Protein product: CSGQGGNTEAFF.

This clone has just a few counts. CDR3 residues: CASSHRTGDEQYF. For the CDR3, the DNA is TGCGCCAGCAGCCACCGGACCGGGGACGAGCAGTACTTC. This chain connects TRBV4-3 to TRBJ2-7; D may be TRBD2 (5 bases). This CDR3 is built from 13 residues. In germline, CDR1 is LGHNA, CDR2 YSLEER. Deletions cut 3 bases from V and 5 bases from J, with 11 bases between.

The chain combines TRBV14 with TRBJ2-6; no firm D call. The CDR3 contains 15 residues. Trimming took 4 bases from V and 0 from J, leaving 7 bases between them. In germline, CDR1 is SGHDN, CDR2 FVKESK. The CDR3 loop is CASSLHGSGANVLTF. The CDR3 DNA is TGTGCCAGCAGCCTGCACGGCTCTGGGGCCAACGTCCTGACTTTC.

For the CDR3, the DNA is TGCAGTGCGTCGGAACAAAGAGCTTTCTTT. Translating it yields CSASEQRAFF. This sequence joins TRBV20-1 and TRBJ1-1, with unresolved D. Germline loops: CDR1 DFQATT, CDR2 SNEGSKA (reference sequence). V was clipped by 6 bases and J by 10 bases, with 12 bases between them. This CDR3 spans 10 amino acids.

This clone was counted between two and nine times. The chain has TRBV28 and TRBJ1-5; 9 nucleotides align to TRBD1. CDR1 is MDHEN and CDR2 is SYDVKM in the germline V gene. The length of the CDR3 is 16 residues. The trim removed 3 bases at V and 0 bases at J, leaving 3 bases unmatched. The CDR3 protein is CASSLTGGGSNQPQHF. CDR3 in DNA: TGTGCCAGCAGTTTGACAGGGGGAGGTAGCAATCAGCCCCAGCATTTT.

The chain recombines TRBV14 with TRBJ2-2; D not certain. Trimming stripped 1 base from V and 1 base from J, with 4 bases between. Germline assignment: CDR1 SGHDN and CDR2 FVKESK. CDR3 length: 14 residues. The CDR3 here is CASSQVQNTGELFF. The CDR3 DNA is TGTGCCAGCAGCCAAGTCCAGAACACCGGGGAGCTGTTTTTT. Filled out from reference TRBV14 and TRBJ2-2, the complete variable domain reads EAGVTQFPSHSVIEKGQTVTLRCDPISGHDNLYWYRRVMGKEIKFLLHFVKESKQDESGMPNNRFLAERTGGTYSTLKVQPAELEDSGVYFCASSQVQNTGELFFGEGSRLTVL.